A selection of T cell receptor beta chains follows, all from one sample in a study of T cells after yellow fever vaccination. TCRdb itself ran the 5' RACE reads through MiXCR, one entry per CDR3 protein. This table holds approximately 300,000 distinct CDR3 sequences, 6.5% to 8.5% found once. The sequencing here drew on PBMCs, taken about 49 days after the first yellow fever vaccination. All receptors come from a man aged 18 to 30 who received the YFV17D yellow fever vaccine. CDR3s include the opening cysteine and the closing phenylalanine or tryptophan. Fields, in order: V gene, clone size, CDR3 protein. Clone size is not always given. Where it is, it says once, few, many or a class for expanded clones.

v_call: TRBV7-9; clone_size: -; cdr3_aa: CASTSGPDTQYF
v_call: TRBV9; clone_size: few; cdr3_aa: CASSGLGEGDTEAFF
v_call: TRBV5-4; clone_size: few; cdr3_aa: CASSRPESSYNEQFF
v_call: TRBV2; clone_size: few; cdr3_aa: CASSAILNTEAFF
v_call: TRBV12-3/TRBV12-4; clone_size: -; cdr3_aa: CASTAAGQSNQPQHF
v_call: TRBV6-2/TRBV6-3; clone_size: few; cdr3_aa: CATSDQARETQYF
v_call: TRBV18; clone_size: many; cdr3_aa: CASSDSTDTQYF
v_call: TRBV3-1; clone_size: -; cdr3_aa: CATCDSGRISGANVLTF
v_call: TRBV12-3/TRBV12-4; clone_size: many; cdr3_aa: CASKWGGSYNEQFF
v_call: TRBV7-9; clone_size: -; cdr3_aa: CASSLIAPGVPWQYF
v_call: TRBV19; clone_size: -; cdr3_aa: CASTKTAWTGELFF